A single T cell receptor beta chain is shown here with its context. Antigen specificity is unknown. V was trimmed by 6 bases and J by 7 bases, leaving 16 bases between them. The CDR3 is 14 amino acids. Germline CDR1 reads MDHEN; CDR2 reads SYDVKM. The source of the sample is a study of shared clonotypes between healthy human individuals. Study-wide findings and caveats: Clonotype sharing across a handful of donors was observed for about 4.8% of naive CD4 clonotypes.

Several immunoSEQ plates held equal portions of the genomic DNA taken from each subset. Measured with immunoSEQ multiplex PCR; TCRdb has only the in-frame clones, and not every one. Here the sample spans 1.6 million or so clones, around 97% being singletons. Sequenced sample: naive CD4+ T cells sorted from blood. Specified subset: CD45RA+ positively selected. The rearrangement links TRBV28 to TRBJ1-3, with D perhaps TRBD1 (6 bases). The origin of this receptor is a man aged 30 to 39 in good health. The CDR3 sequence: CASRIQGGRNTIYF. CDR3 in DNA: TGTGCCAGCAGAATACAGGGAGGGAGGAACACCATATATTTT.